These T cell receptor beta chains were read from a single sample in a study of shared clonotypes between healthy human individuals. Sequencing was performed with immunoSEQ multiplex PCR; in TCRdb, only in-frame clones are kept and a portion is missing. The sample lists around 1.9 million clones, just over 90% seen once, with under 2% in the top ten. Material: naive CD8+ T cells from PBMCs. The receptor set was obtained from a man between 18 and 29 years old in good health. Some clones in this sample may be carry-over from other donors' samples. Both conserved end residues are part of each CDR3. The D gene is left open where the match is weak. Expanded clones are given a class, and other clones once, few, many or no size at all.

j_call	cdr3_length	d_call	v_call	clone_size	cdr3_nt	cdr3_aa
TRBJ1-3	11	-	TRBV27	-	TGTGCCAGCAGTCAAGGAAACACCATATATTTT	CASSQGNTIYF
TRBJ2-3	16	TRBD2	TRBV5-1	-	TGCGCCAGCAGCCGAGTCCGGACTAGCGGGACAGATACGCAGTATTTT	CASSRVRTSGTDTQYF
TRBJ2-4	17	TRBD2	TRBV5-1	-	TGCGCCAGCAGCTTGCCCGGACTAGCGGGAGTCAAAAACATTCAGTACTTC	CASSLPGLAGVKNIQYF
TRBJ2-5	14	TRBD2	TRBV2	-	TGTGCCAGCTACCCGGGAGGCGGTGGGGAGACCCAGTACTTC	CASYPGGGGETQYF
TRBJ2-3	15	TRBD1	TRBV10-2	-	TGCGCCAGCAGTCGACAGGGGGCTGAGACAGATACGCAGTATTTT	CASSRQGAETDTQYF
TRBJ2-3	12	-	TRBV7-9	few	TGTGCCAGCAGCTTAAGTACAGATACGCAGTATTTT	CASSLSTDTQYF
TRBJ2-1	13	-	TRBV19	-	TGTGCCAGTAGTTGGGGGGGCGGCAATGAGCAGTTCTTC	CASSWGGGNEQFF
TRBJ2-7	15	-	TRBV10-3	-	TGTGCCATCAGTGATTCCTTGGCAGCCACATACGAGCAGTACTTC	CAISDSLAATYEQYF
TRBJ2-7	16	-	TRBV27	-	TGTGCCAGCAGTCTATCTGCGCAGGCCGTAAGTTACGAGCAGTACTTC	CASSLSAQAVSYEQYF
TRBJ2-1	14	-	TRBV5-1	-	TGCGCCAGCAGCCCACATCCCCATGACAAGGAGCAGTTCTTC	CASSPHPHDKEQFF
TRBJ1-5	16	-	TRBV7-8	-	TGTGCCAGCAGCTCAGCCGTTGAACAGCCGAATCAGCCCCAGCATTTT	CASSSAVEQPNQPQHF
TRBJ2-1	16	TRBD2	TRBV19	-	TGTGCCAGTAGTCTTCCGGCGGGAGGAACGTACAATGAGCAGTTCTTC	CASSLPAGGTYNEQFF
TRBJ2-7	16	-	TRBV7-2	-	TGTGCCAGCAGCCTAAGACGGCTAGCGACCTACTACGAGCAGTACTTC	CASSLRRLATYYEQYF
TRBJ2-1	13	-	TRBV27	-	TGTGCCAGCAGTTTGAGGGCCTACAATGAGCAGTTCTTC	CASSLRAYNEQFF
TRBJ1-3	15	-	TRBV11-2	-	TGTGCCAGCAGCCTCGGGGCCTCCTCTGGAAACACCATATATTTT	CASSLGASSGNTIYF
TRBJ2-1	16	TRBD2	TRBV7-9	-	TGTGCCAGCAGCTTAGAGGGACTAGGGGGCTACAATGAGCAGTTCTTC	CASSLEGLGGYNEQFF
TRBJ2-3	14	-	TRBV5-6	-	TGTGCCAGCAGCTTGGCGGGAGTCCCAGATACGCAGTATTTT	CASSLAGVPDTQYF
TRBJ1-1	14	-	TRBV6-6	-	TGTGCCAGCAGTATAACACGGATGAGCACTGAAGCTTTCTTT	CASSITRMSTEAFF
TRBJ2-2	15	-	TRBV6-5	-	TGTGCCAGCAGTATGGGACTTAGTTACGCCGGGGAGCTGTTTTTT	CASSMGLSYAGELFF
TRBJ2-7	16	TRBD1	TRBV2	-	TGTGCCAGCAGTGAAGCCATTACAGGGGTGACCTACGAGCAGTACTTC	CASSEAITGVTYEQYF
TRBJ2-7	14	-	TRBV7-6	-	TGTGCCAGCAGCTCGCGGACATGCCCCCACGAGCAGTACTTC	CASSSRTCPHEQYF
TRBJ2-1	15	-	TRBV15	-	TGTGCCACCAGCTTCCAGCAGGGCTTGTCTAGCGCGCGGTTCTTC	CATSFQQGLSSARFF
TRBJ2-7	13	-	TRBV11-3	-	TGTGCCAGCAGCCGGGACTGCTCCTACGAGCAGTACTTC	CASSRDCSYEQYF
TRBJ2-7	14	-	TRBV7-9	-	TGTGCCAGCAGCCTAACCCCCAACCCCTACGAGCAGTACTTC	CASSLTPNPYEQYF
TRBJ2-6	15	-	TRBV9	-	TGTGCCAGCAGCGTAGATGACTCTGGGGCCAACGTCCTGACTTTC	CASSVDDSGANVLTF
TRBJ2-1	15	TRBD1	TRBV27	few	TGTGCCAGCAGTTCCCGGGACAGGGGCTACAATGAGCAGTTCTTC	CASSSRDRGYNEQFF
TRBJ1-1	17	-	TRBV21-1	-	TGTGCCAGCAGCAAAGTGCGAGTCCAGGGACGGGACACTGAAGCTTTCTTT	CASSKVRVQGRDTEAFF
TRBJ1-4	17	TRBD1	TRBV4-1	-	TGCGCCAGCAGCCAAAAGGGGGGACAGCTTATGAGGGAAAAACTGTTTTTT	CASSQKGGQLMREKLFF
TRBJ2-5	15	TRBD1	TRBV9	-	TGTGCCAGCAGCGTAGCCGGGACAGGGCAAGAGACCCAGTACTTC	CASSVAGTGQETQYF
TRBJ2-3	14	-	TRBV14	-	TGTGCCAGCAGCGTGGGAATTATCACAGATACGCAGTATTTT	CASSVGIITDTQYF
TRBJ2-7	15	TRBD2	TRBV6-5	-	TGTGCCAGCCGACCGGGACTAGCGGCCTCCTACGAGCAGTACTTC	CASRPGLAASYEQYF
TRBJ2-4	16	-	TRBV13	-	TGTGCCAGCAGCCTAGGAGGTCCTCTAGCCAAAAACATTCAGTACTTC	CASSLGGPLAKNIQYF
TRBJ2-1	16	-	TRBV10-3	-	TGTGCCATCAGTGAGTTTACAGCGCTTAACTACAATGAGCAGTTCTTC	CAISEFTALNYNEQFF
TRBJ2-3	16	-	TRBV7-2	once	TGTGCCAGCAGCCCAGAGGGCGGGATGAATAGGTATACGCAGTATTTT	CASSPEGGMNRYTQYF
TRBJ2-7	14	-	TRBV5-1	-	TGCGCCAGCAGCTCTCGACAGAACTCCTACGAGCAGTACTTC	CASSSRQNSYEQYF
TRBJ2-7	13	-	TRBV27	-	TGTGCCAGCAGGGGGCTAGCCACCTACGAGCAGTACTTC	CASRGLATYEQYF
TRBJ2-5	14	-	TRBV28	-	TGTGCCAGCAGTTCCCGACAGTCCCAAGAGACCCAGTACTTC	CASSSRQSQETQYF
TRBJ1-1	14	-	TRBV27	once	TGTGCCAGCAGTGAAGAACGCTTGAACACTGAAGCTTTCTTT	CASSEERLNTEAFF
TRBJ1-2	15	TRBD1	TRBV5-8	-	TGTGCCACCGACCCCGGGACAGGGCTTAACTATGGCTACACCTTC	CATDPGTGLNYGYTF
TRBJ1-2	12	-	TRBV25-1	-	TGTGCCAGCAGTGAATTAAGGGATGGCTACACCTTC	CASSELRDGYTF
TRBJ1-4	15	-	TRBV6-5	-	TGTGCCAGCAGTATGGGGGGCTCCACTAATGAAAAACTGTTTTTT	CASSMGGSTNEKLFF
TRBJ2-5	16	-	TRBV6-6	-	TGTGCCAGCAGGAACTCCGGACACAAAAGGATAGAGACCCAGTACTTC	CASRNSGHKRIETQYF
TRBJ2-5	17	TRBD1	TRBV10-3	-	TGTGCCATCAGTGAGCCGACAGGGGCGGTGTACCAAGAGACCCAGTACTTC	CAISEPTGAVYQETQYF